The clone carrying this TCR beta chain was observed a few times. All donors with ophthalmopathy were recorded as having moderate-to-severe activity, CAS ≥3, NOSPECS ≥4 and a duration under 3 months. The PBMCs used were ones drawn from 9.5 to 10 ml of fresh peripheral blood. This entry comes from a study of Graves' ophthalmopathy and Graves' hyperthyroidism. Across the whole study: Peripheral blood was gathered at first diagnosis, ahead of any treatment whatsoever.

CDR3 size: 17 residues. V was cut by 2 bases and J by 2 bases, with 18 bases left in between. The germline V gene encodes CDR1 KGHDR and CDR2 SFDVKD. The study amplified TCR beta CDR3 regions using RNA transcripts. HTBI primers were used in a first-round RT-PCR, which preceded a second-round multiplex PCR. TCRdb redid the calling of the multiplex PCR reads with MiXCR, one entry per CDR3 protein. The sample carries 200,000 to 300,000 distinct CDR3 sequences, 45% recorded once. Sequencing used peripheral blood. This chain uses TRBV24-1 with TRBJ2-7; possible D gene TRBD2, 5 bases. The sequence derives from an adult man with Graves' ophthalmopathy. CDR3 sequence: CATSDSSRPSWTYEQYF. The CDR3, as DNA: TGTGCCACCAGTGATTCTAGCAGGCCTTCGTGGACCTACGAGCAGTACTTC.